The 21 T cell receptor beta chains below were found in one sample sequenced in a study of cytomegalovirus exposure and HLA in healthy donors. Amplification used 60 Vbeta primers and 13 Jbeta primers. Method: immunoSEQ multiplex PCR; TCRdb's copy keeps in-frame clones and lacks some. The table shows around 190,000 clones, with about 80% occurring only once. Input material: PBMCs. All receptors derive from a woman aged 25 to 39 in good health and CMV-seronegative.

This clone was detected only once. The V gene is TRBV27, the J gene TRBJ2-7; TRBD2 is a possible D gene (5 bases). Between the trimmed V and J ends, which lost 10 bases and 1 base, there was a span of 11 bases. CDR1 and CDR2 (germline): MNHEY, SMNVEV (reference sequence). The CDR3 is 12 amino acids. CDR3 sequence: CATARTSYEQYF. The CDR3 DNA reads TGTGCCACCGCCAGGACTTCCTACGAGCAGTACTTC.

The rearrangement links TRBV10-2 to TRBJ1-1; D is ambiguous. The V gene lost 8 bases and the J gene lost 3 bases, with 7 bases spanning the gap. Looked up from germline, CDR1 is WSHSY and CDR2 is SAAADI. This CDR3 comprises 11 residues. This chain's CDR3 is CASESDTEAFF. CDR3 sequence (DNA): TGCGCCAGCGAGTCGGACACTGAAGCTTTCTTT.

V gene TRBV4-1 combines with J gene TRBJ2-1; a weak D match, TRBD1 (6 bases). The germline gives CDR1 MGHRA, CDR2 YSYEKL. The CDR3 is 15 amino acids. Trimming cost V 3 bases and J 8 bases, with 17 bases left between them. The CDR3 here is CASSHGDTLWDEQFF. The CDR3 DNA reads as TGCGCCAGCAGCCATGGGGACACCCTTTGGGATGAGCAGTTCTTC.

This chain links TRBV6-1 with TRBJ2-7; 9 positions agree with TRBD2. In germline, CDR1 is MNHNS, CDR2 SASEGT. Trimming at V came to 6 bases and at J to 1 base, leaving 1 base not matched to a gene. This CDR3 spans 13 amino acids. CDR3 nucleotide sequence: TGTGCCAGCAGGACTAGCGGTTCCTACGAGCAGTACTTC. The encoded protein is CASRTSGSYEQYF.

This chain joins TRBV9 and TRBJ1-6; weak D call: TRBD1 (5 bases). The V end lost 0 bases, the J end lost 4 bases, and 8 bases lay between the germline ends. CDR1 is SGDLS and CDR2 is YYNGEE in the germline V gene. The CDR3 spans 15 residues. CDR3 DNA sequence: TGTGCCAGCAGCGTAGGGGGGACTTATAATTCACCCCTCCACTTT. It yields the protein CASSVGGTYNSPLHF.

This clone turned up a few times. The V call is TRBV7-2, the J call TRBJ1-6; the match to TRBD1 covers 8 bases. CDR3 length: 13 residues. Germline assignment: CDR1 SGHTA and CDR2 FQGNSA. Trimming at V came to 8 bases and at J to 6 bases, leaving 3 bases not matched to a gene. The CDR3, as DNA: TGTGCCAGCGCCGACAGGGGTAATTCACCCCTCCACTTT. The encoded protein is CASADRGNSPLHF. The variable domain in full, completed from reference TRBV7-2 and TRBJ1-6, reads GAGVSQSPSNKVTEKGKDVELRCDPISGHTALYWYRQSLGQGLEFLIYFQGNSAPDKSGLPSDRFSAERTGGSVSTLTIQRTQQEDSAVYLCASADRGNSPLHFGNGTRLTVT.

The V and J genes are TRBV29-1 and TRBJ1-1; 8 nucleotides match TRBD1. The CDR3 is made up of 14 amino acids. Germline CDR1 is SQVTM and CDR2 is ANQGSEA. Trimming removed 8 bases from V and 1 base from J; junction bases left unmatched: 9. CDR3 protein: CSPVRGLGNTEAFF. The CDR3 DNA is TGCAGCCCTGTCAGGGGGCTGGGGAACACTGAAGCTTTCTTT.

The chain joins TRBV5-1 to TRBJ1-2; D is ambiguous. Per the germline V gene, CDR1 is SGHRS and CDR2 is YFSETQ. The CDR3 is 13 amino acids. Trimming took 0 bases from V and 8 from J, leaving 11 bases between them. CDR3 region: CASSLDSRGGYTF. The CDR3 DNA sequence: TGCGCCAGCAGCTTGGACTCCCGAGGCGGCTACACCTTC.

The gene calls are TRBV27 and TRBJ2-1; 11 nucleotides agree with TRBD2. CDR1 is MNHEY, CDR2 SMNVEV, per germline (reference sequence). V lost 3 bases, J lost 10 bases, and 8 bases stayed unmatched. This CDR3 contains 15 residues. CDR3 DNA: TGTGCCAGCAGTTTGGAGTCTAGCGGGAGGCCCGAGCAGTTCTTC. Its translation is CASSLESSGRPEQFF.

DNA for the CDR3: TGCGCCAGCAGCTTGGGTCGGGAAACTGAAGCTTTCTTT. This sequence encodes CASSLGRETEAFF. The chain combines TRBV5-1 with TRBJ1-1, with D unclear. The CDR3 runs to 13 residues. Germline V CDR1 and CDR2: SGHRS, YFSETQ. V dropped 0 bases and J dropped 5 bases, with 8 bases sitting between them.

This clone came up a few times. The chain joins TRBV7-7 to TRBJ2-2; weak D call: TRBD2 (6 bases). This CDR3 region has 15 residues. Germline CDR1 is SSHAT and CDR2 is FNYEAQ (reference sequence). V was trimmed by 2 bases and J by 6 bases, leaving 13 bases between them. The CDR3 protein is CASSLSGGASGELFF. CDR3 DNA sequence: TGTGCCAGCAGCTTATCTGGAGGGGCATCCGGGGAGCTGTTTTTT.

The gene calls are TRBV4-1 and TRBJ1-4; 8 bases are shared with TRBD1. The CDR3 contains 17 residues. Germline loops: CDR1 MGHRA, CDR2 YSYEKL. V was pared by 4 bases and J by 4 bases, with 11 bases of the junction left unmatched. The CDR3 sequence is CASSLKDQGAFNEKLFF. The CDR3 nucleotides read TGCGCCAGCAGCCTTAAAGATCAGGGGGCCTTTAATGAAAAACTGTTTTTT.

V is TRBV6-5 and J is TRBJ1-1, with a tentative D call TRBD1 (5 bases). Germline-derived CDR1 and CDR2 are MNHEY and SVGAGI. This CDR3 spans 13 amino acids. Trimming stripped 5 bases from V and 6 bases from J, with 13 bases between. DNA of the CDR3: TGTGCCAGCAGTCCAAACAGGCCCTCTGAAGCTTTCTTT. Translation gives CASSPNRPSEAFF.

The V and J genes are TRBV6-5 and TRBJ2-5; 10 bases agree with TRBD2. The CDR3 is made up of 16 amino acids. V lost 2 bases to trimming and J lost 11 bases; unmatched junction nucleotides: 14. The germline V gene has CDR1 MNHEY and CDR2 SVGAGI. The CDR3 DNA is TGTGCCAGCAGTTACACCGTGGATAGCGGGAGGTTTGAGCAGTACTTC. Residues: CASSYTVDSGRFEQYF.

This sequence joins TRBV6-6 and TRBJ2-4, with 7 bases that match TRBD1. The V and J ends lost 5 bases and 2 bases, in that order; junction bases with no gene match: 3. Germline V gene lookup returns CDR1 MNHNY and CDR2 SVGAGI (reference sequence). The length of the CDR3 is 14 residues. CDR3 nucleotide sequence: TGTGCCAGCAGTGGGGACAGATCCAAAAACATTCAGTACTTC. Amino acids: CASSGDRSKNIQYF.

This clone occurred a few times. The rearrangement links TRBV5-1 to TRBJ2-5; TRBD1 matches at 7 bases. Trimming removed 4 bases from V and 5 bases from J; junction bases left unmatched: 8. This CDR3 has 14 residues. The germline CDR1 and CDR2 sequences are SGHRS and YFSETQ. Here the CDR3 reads CASSEGQAAETQYF. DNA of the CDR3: TGCGCCAGCAGCGAAGGACAGGCGGCGGAGACCCAGTACTTC. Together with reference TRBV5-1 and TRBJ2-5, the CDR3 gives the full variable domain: KAGVTQTPRYLIKTRGQQVTLSCSPISGHRSVSWYQQTPGQGLQFLFEYFSETQRNKGNFPGRFSGRQFSNSRSEMNVSTLELGDSALYLCASSEGQAAETQYFGPGTRLLVL.

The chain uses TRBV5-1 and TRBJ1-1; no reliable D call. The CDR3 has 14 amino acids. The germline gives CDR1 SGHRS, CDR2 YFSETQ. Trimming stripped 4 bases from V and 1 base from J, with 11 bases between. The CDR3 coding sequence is TGCGCCAGCAGCCCGGGTCGAGGGAACACTGAAGCTTTCTTT. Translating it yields CASSPGRGNTEAFF.

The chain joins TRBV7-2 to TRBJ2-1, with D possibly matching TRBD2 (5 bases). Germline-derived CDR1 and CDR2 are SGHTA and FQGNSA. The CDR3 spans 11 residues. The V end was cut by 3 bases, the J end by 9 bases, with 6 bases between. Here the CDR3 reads CASSLRVEQFF. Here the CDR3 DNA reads TGTGCCAGCAGCTTGAGGGTTGAGCAGTTCTTC.

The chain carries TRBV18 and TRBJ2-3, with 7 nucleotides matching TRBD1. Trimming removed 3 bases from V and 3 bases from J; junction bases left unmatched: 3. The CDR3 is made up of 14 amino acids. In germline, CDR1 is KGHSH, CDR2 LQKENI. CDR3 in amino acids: CASSPSGGTDTQYF. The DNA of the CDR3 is TGTGCCAGCTCACCCTCAGGGGGAACAGATACGCAGTATTTT.

This CDR3 is CASSLGQGTRETQYF. CDR3 bases: TGCGCCAGCAGCTTGGGACAGGGGACCCGAGAGACCCAGTACTTC. This chain links TRBV5-1 with TRBJ2-5; the match to TRBD1 covers 8 bases. This CDR3 contains 15 residues. The trim removed 0 bases at V and 4 bases at J, leaving 5 bases unmatched. CDR1 is SGHRS, CDR2 YFSETQ, per germline.

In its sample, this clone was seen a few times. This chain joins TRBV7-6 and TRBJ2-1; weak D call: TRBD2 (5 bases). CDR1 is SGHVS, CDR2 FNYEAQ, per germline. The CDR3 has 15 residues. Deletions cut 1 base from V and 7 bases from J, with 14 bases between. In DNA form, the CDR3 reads TGTGCCAGCAGCTTAGGGTTAGCGTCGTGGAATGAGCAGTTCTTC. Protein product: CASSLGLASWNEQFF.